Following are 30 T cell receptor beta chains from one sample sequenced in a study of blood T cell repertoires in COVID-19. Profiled with immunoSEQ multiplex PCR; TCRdb holds only in-frame clones, not every one. In the table there are over 200,000 clones, more than 75% of which are singletons. Sequencing input: peripheral blood. These receptors came from a man aged 40-50 years with active or convalescent COVID-19.

V usage is TRBV5-1 and J usage is TRBJ2-7, with a tentative D call TRBD1 (6 bases). Germline CDR1 SGHRS, CDR2 YFSETQ. The CDR3 length is 12 residues. V lost 6 bases to trimming and J lost 6 bases, with 13 bases between them. The CDR3: CASTAQGTEQYF. The CDR3 bases are TGCGCCAGCACCGCACAGGGCACCGAGCAGTACTTC. Drawing the rest from reference TRBV5-1 and TRBJ2-7, the complete variable domain is KAGVTQTPRYLIKTRGQQVTLSCSPISGHRSVSWYQQTPGQGLQFLFEYFSETQRNKGNFPGRFSGRQFSNSRSEMNVSTLELGDSALYLCASTAQGTEQYFGPGTRLTVT.

This clone was seen only once. The chain joins TRBV19 to TRBJ2-7, with 10 bases lining up with TRBD1. CDR3 length: 14 amino acids. In germline, CDR1 is LNHDA, CDR2 SQIVND (reference sequence). V lost 6 bases, J lost 6 bases, and 8 bases stayed unmatched. The CDR3 protein is CASSPTGGRSEQYF. CDR3 nucleotide sequence: TGTGCCAGTAGCCCGACAGGGGGCCGGTCCGAGCAGTACTTC.

The chain uses TRBV28 and TRBJ1-2; TRBD1 is a possible D gene (6 bases). Germline CDR1 is MDHEN and CDR2 is SYDVKM. The CDR3 sequence is 16 residues long. Trimming removed 5 bases from V and 5 bases from J, with 21 bases in between. CDR3 sequence: CASSRKGPNREYGYTF. The CDR3 DNA reads as TGTGCCAGCAGTCGGAAGGGGCCCAACAGGGAGTATGGCTACACCTTC.

The V call is TRBV10-1, the J call TRBJ2-1, with a tentative D call TRBD2 (6 bases). This CDR3 is built from 12 residues. Germline V CDR1 and CDR2: WNHNN, SYGVQD (reference sequence). The V and J ends lost 6 bases and 9 bases respectively, with 12 bases between them. In nucleotides, the CDR3 is TGCGCCAGCAGGGGACTGGACGCTGAGCAGTTCTTC. Encoded protein: CASRGLDAEQFF.

The chain has TRBV5-6 and TRBJ1-2, with D possibly being TRBD1 (6 bases). V was cut by 6 bases and J by 2 bases, with 14 bases left in between. Germline V gives CDR1 SGHDT, CDR2 YYEEEE. The CDR3 has 14 residues. CDR3 in amino acids: CASTEGTRNYGYTF. CDR3 nucleotides: TGTGCCAGCACCGAAGGGACAAGGAACTATGGCTACACCTTC.

This sequence joins TRBV4-1 and TRBJ1-1; the D gene is possibly TRBD1 (5 bases). CDR1 is MGHRA and CDR2 is YSYEKL in the germline V gene. The V and J ends lost 5 bases and 4 bases respectively, with 14 bases between them. The CDR3 length is 14 residues. CDR3 coding DNA: TGCGCCAGCAGCTCTTGGGGCGGATCCACTGAAGCTTTCTTT. It specifies CASSSWGGSTEAFF.

The chain links TRBV9 to TRBJ1-3; 9 nucleotides line up with TRBD1. The CDR3 is made up of 16 amino acids. The ends lost 0 bases at V and 4 bases at J; junction bases unmatched: 5. CDR1 is SGDLS and CDR2 is YYNGEE in the germline V gene. DNA for the CDR3: TGTGCCAGCAGCGTAGCTTCGACAGGGGGAGGAAACACCATATATTTT. Its protein is CASSVASTGGGNTIYF.

This clone was observed a handful of times. The chain recombines TRBV28 with TRBJ1-2; the D is unclear. The CDR3 runs to 15 residues. Looked up from germline, CDR1 is MDHEN and CDR2 is SYDVKM. Trimming pared 5 bases from V and 4 bases from J, leaving 17 bases between. The CDR3 coding sequence is TGTGCCAGCAGTCCTTTTTTGAAGGAGTTCTATGGCTACACCTTC. It codes for CASSPFLKEFYGYTF.

V is TRBV18 and J is TRBJ1-1; 9 positions match TRBD1. Trimming cost V 3 bases and J 0 bases; bases outside gene matches: 2. Germline V gene sequence: CDR1 KGHSH, CDR2 LQKENI. The length of the CDR3 is 15 residues. CDR3 bases: TGTGCCAGCTCACCCCGGACAGGGGTGAACACTGAAGCTTTCTTT. Its protein is CASSPRTGVNTEAFF. The whole variable domain, filled in from reference TRBV18 and TRBJ1-1, reads NAGVMQNPRHLVRRRGQEARLRCSPMKGHSHVYWYRQLPEEGLKFMVYLQKENIIDESGMPKERFSAEFPKEGPSILRIQQVVRGDSAAYFCASSPRTGVNTEAFFGQGTRLTVV.

The J gene is TRBJ1-1, the V gene TRBV7-2; D may be TRBD1 (5 bases). Germline loops: CDR1 SGHTA, CDR2 FQGNSA. The CDR3 loop spans 13 amino acids. Trimming cost V 5 bases and J 1 base, with 8 bases left between them. CDR3 sequence (DNA): TGTGCCAGCAGCCGCCAGGGGAACACTGAAGCTTTCTTT. It codes for CASSRQGNTEAFF. Combining the CDR3 with reference TRBV7-2 and TRBJ1-1 gives the whole variable domain GAGVSQSPSNKVTEKGKDVELRCDPISGHTALYWYRQSLGQGLEFLIYFQGNSAPDKSGLPSDRFSAERTGGSVSTLTIQRTQQEDSAVYLCASSRQGNTEAFFGQGTRLTVV.

The V and J genes are TRBV6-5 and TRBJ2-4, with 9 bases fitting TRBD1. The germline V gene encodes CDR1 MNHEY and CDR2 SVGAGI. Germline trimming cut 6 bases from V and 6 bases from J; bases unmatched to any gene: 6. CDR3 length equals 14 residues. In nucleotides, the CDR3 is TGTGCCAGCAGAGGACAGGGGTTTTTAAACATTCAGTACTTC. This translates into CASRGQGFLNIQYF.

CDR3 protein: CASQRWGQYEQYF. DNA for the CDR3: TGTGCCAGTCAGAGGTGGGGACAGTACGAGCAGTACTTC. This sequence joins TRBV6-5 and TRBJ2-7; 7 bases match TRBD1. From germline, CDR1 is MNHEY and CDR2 SVGAGI. The CDR3 runs to 13 residues. J was trimmed by 4 bases and V by 9 bases; bases with no gene match: 9.

V gene TRBV28 combines with J gene TRBJ1-5, with D unresolved. The germline V gene encodes CDR1 MDHEN and CDR2 SYDVKM. This CDR3 is built from 13 residues. Trimming removed 8 bases at V and 2 bases at J, with 10 bases between. The CDR3 sequence: CASSGFGNQPQHF. In nucleotides, the CDR3 is TGTGCCAGCTCCGGGTTTGGCAATCAGCCCCAGCATTTT. Together with reference TRBV28 and TRBJ1-5, the CDR3 gives the full variable domain: DVKVTQSSRYLVKRTGEKVFLECVQDMDHENMFWYRQDPGLGLRLIYFSYDVKMKEKGDIPEGYSVSREKKERFSLILESASTNQTSMYLCASSGFGNQPQHFGDGTRLSIL.

This clone was counted between two and nine times. The gene calls are TRBV6-1 and TRBJ1-2; D is possibly TRBD1 (5 bases). CDR1 is MNHNS and CDR2 is SASEGT in the germline V gene. The CDR3 sequence is 15 residues long. V lost 0 bases and J lost 4, with 12 bases in between. The CDR3 sequence is CASSEALWGGYGYTF. CDR3 nucleotide sequence: TGTGCCAGCAGTGAAGCGCTTTGGGGGGGCTATGGCTACACCTTC.

This rearrangement joins TRBV27 to TRBJ1-5; 7 bases are shared with TRBD1. The CDR3 runs 15 residues. Trimming cost V 2 bases and J 2 bases; bases outside gene matches: 3. CDR1 is MNHEY and CDR2 is SMNVEV in the germline V gene (reference sequence). In DNA, the CDR3 is TGTGCCAGCAGTTTAAGAGGGGGCGGCAATCAGCCCCAGCATTTT. Its translation is CASSLRGGGNQPQHF.

V is TRBV19 and J is TRBJ1-1; 7 nucleotides match TRBD1. This CDR3 spans 13 amino acids. Germline V CDR1 and CDR2: LNHDA, SQIVND (reference sequence). V trimming: 7 bases; J trimming: 3 bases; junction bases outside the gene matches: 5. The CDR3 nucleotides read TGTGCCAGTATTGACAGGGTCGACACTGAAGCTTTCTTT. It codes for CASIDRVDTEAFF.

V usage is TRBV15 and J usage is TRBJ2-5; D unclear. Trimming stripped 0 bases from V and 2 bases from J, with 13 bases between. From germline, CDR1 is LNHNV and CDR2 YYDKDF (reference sequence). The CDR3 is made up of 16 amino acids. CDR3 nucleotide sequence: TGTGCCACCAGCAGAGATTTTTTACAGAATCAAGAGACCCAGTACTTC. Its translation: CATSRDFLQNQETQYF.

The CDR3 region has the DNA TGCGCCAGCAGCTTGCGAATAGGAGGACAGGGGATGAACACTGAAGCTTTCTTT. It is translated as CASSLRIGGQGMNTEAFF. The chain joins TRBV5-1 to TRBJ1-1, with 9 positions matching TRBD1. The junction had 10 bases not matched to a gene; V was cut back by 1 base and J by 0 bases. In germline, CDR1 is SGHRS, CDR2 YFSETQ. The CDR3 covers 18 residues.

The DNA for the CDR3 is TGTGCCAGCAGCGTAGACTGGGGGGTTCATGAAAAACTGTTTTTT. Residues: CASSVDWGVHEKLFF. V usage is TRBV9 and J usage is TRBJ1-4, with a possible D match to TRBD1 (5 bases). The CDR3 is 15 amino acids. Germline-derived CDR1 and CDR2 are SGDLS and YYNGEE. Trimming cost V 0 bases and J 6 bases, with 12 bases left between them. The full variable domain, in which reference TRBV9 and TRBJ1-4 provide the parts outside the CDR3, is DSGVTQTPKHLITATGQRVTLRCSPRSGDLSVYWYQQSLDQGLQFLIQYYNGEERAKGNILERFSAQQFPDLHSELNLSSLELGDSALYFCASSVDWGVHEKLFFGSGTQLSVL.

The chain combines TRBV7-3 with TRBJ1-1; 7 positions match TRBD1. Per germline, CDR1 SGHTA and CDR2 FQGTGA. V dropped 4 bases and J dropped 0; count of bases not matched to a gene: 5. There are 15 residues in the CDR3. The CDR3 region is CASSSGGTVNTEAFF. CDR3 sequence (DNA): TGTGCCAGCAGCTCCGGAGGGACAGTGAACACTGAAGCTTTCTTT.

The J gene is TRBJ2-1, the V gene TRBV9, with D possibly TRBD2 on 6 matching bases. Germline CDR1 is SGDLS and CDR2 is YYNGEE. Deletions cut 0 bases from V and 5 bases from J, with 21 bases between. The CDR3 sequence is 18 residues long. The CDR3 DNA reads as TGTGCCAGCAGCGTAGTCTTGACCGGGACTCCAGGCGACAATGAGCAGTTCTTC. Protein sequence: CASSVVLTGTPGDNEQFF.

The chain links TRBV7-9 to TRBJ2-7, with 7 bases lining up with TRBD2. The J segment lost 2 bases and the V segment lost 4 bases, leaving 5 bases of the junction unmatched. CDR3 size: 14 residues. CDR1 SEHNR and CDR2 FQNEAQ come from the germline V gene (reference sequence). CDR3 sequence reads: CASSSGTTPYEQYF. The CDR3 DNA is TGTGCCAGCAGCTCGGGGACTACCCCCTACGAGCAGTACTTC.

V gene TRBV30 combines with J gene TRBJ1-5; D is uncertain. Trimming stripped 2 bases from V and 2 bases from J, with 10 bases between. This CDR3 contains 14 residues. The V gene's germline CDR1 is GTSNPN and CDR2 SVGIG (reference sequence). The CDR3 DNA follows: TGTGCCTGGAGTCCAACCAGCGGCAATCAGCCCCAGCATTTT. Translating it yields CAWSPTSGNQPQHF.

This clone was detected only once. V usage is TRBV19 and J usage is TRBJ1-5, with 7 bases aligning to TRBD1. Unmatched junction bases numbered 7, after V lost 6 bases and J lost 5 bases. Germline V gene data show CDR1 as LNHDA and CDR2 as SQIVND (reference sequence). CDR3 size: 14 residues. The DNA for the CDR3 is TGTGCCAGTAGCCACCACAGGGGTGATCAGCCCCAGCATTTT. Protein product: CASSHHRGDQPQHF.

The chain joins TRBV2 to TRBJ2-3; a possible D gene is TRBD2 (6 bases). This CDR3 region has 16 residues. Germline CDR1 is SNHLY and CDR2 is FYNNEI. V lost 2 bases and J lost 2, with 14 bases in between. This chain's CDR3 is CASSEWGELYTDTQYF. The DNA for the CDR3 is TGTGCCAGCAGTGAATGGGGGGAGCTATACACAGATACGCAGTATTTT.

The chain is built from TRBV4-1 and TRBJ1-3; 7 positions match TRBD1. The J segment lost 5 bases and the V segment lost 5 bases, leaving 9 bases of the junction unmatched. This CDR3 is built from 15 residues. Germline loops: CDR1 MGHRA, CDR2 YSYEKL. The CDR3 sequence: CASSDLQGRRNTIYF. CDR3 DNA: TGCGCCAGCAGCGACCTACAGGGGCGAAGAAACACCATATATTTT.

The chain has TRBV27 and TRBJ1-2; 9 bases are a match to TRBD1. The V gene end was trimmed by 5 bases and the J gene end by 4 bases; junction bases not matched to a gene: 2. The CDR3 spans 13 residues. Germline V gives CDR1 MNHEY, CDR2 SMNVEV (reference sequence). CDR3: CASSRTGVYGYTF. The CDR3 DNA follows: TGTGCCAGCAGTCGGACAGGGGTCTATGGCTACACCTTC.

In this sample, this clone turned up once. The rearrangement links TRBV23-1 to TRBJ1-1, with D unresolved. TRBV23-1 is designated an ORF whose function remains uncertain. The CDR3 is made up of 15 amino acids. V was pared by 2 bases and J by 1 base, with 11 bases between. The CDR3 DNA reads as TGCGCCAGCAGTCAAAGGAGAGCCGAGAACACTGAAGCTTTCTTT. This translates into CASSQRRAENTEAFF.

This clone was counted between two and nine times. The chain joins TRBV5-8 to TRBJ1-1, with 9 positions matching TRBD1. The V gene's germline CDR1 is SGHTS and CDR2 YDEGEE. V was clipped by 6 bases and J by 6 bases; unmatched bases: 9. The CDR3 is 14 residues long. The CDR3 DNA follows: TGTGCCAGCATTTGGGGACAGGGTGTCGCTGAAGCTTTCTTT. As protein: CASIWGQGVAEAFF.

J is TRBJ1-6 and V is TRBV2; D might be TRBD1 (5 bases). The CDR3 is 12 residues long. Trimming shortened V by 2 bases and J by 14 bases, and 10 bases separated the two germline ends. CDR1 is SNHLY and CDR2 is FYNNEI in the germline V gene. This chain's CDR3 is CASSERGLALHF. CDR3 nucleotides: TGTGCCAGCAGTGAAAGGGGCCTTGCCCTCCACTTT.